This record looks at one TCR beta chain sequence and its context. This clone came up a few times. The specificity of this receptor is unknown. Germline and junction disagree at one end, which may indicate a read error. The CDR3, cysteine through phenylalanine, is 15 amino acids long. Left in the record is the CDR3 DNA by itself, 45 bases read in frame from the first base. The germline V gene encodes CDR1 SNHLY and CDR2 FYNNEI. The cohort was made up of under 800 healthy bone marrow donors. Cohort members were all nominally healthy when sampled, although unrecorded immune exposures were likely present. The donor tested CMV seropositive, placing the donor among the roughly 300 seropositive members of the cohort. Each donor provided a peripheral blood sample, and peripheral blood mononuclear cells were used for TCR beta sequencing. Genomic DNA was extracted from the blood cell samples with the Qiagen DNeasy Blood Extraction Kit.

The entry originates in a study of cytomegalovirus exposure and HLA in healthy donors (TCRdb year 2017). For the study in its entirety: An earlier analysis of approximately 600 of the donors reported roughly 270 Gb of sequence data and approximately 110 million unique TCR beta sequences from 150 million to 200 million T cells. Roughly 310 gigabases of sequencing data and approximately 85 million unique TCR sequences were included in an early release covering 550 to 800 HLA-typed donors. Of the 350 to 450 genotyped donors, roughly 76% were placed in the genetic ancestry cluster associated with self-reported Caucasian donors. The study aimed to test whether cataloging public T cell receptors could reveal signatures of past pathogen exposure. The T cell repertoires of under 750 subjects were profiled by immunosequencing and related to cytomegalovirus serostatus. In addition to the first cohort of 500 to 850 subjects, a separate validation cohort of under 150 different subjects was used. To predict cytomegalovirus infection status, the study brought together high-throughput TCR immunosequencing, statistical association of individual TCRs with disease status, and machine learning. To study patterns of TCR occurrence, a later analysis re-analyzed previously published TCR beta repertoires from 500 to 850 donors and added high-resolution HLA genotyping. Rather than drawing on any new phenotypic data, the later analysis identified candidate immune exposures from TCR beta sequences and the way those sequences occurred across donors. In an earlier analysis of 500 to 650 of the donors, high-throughput TCR beta sequencing was used to judge whether each TCR beta V gene segment behaved as functional or pseudogenic. Donor age, sex, ethnicity and CMV serostatus were compiled together with the repertoire data. A later genetic analysis took genome-wide SNP genotypes for about 65% of the roughly 670 donors and used that subset as a discovery cohort. All discovery cohort repertoires had been generated using a single sequencing platform. HLA typing included class I and class II loci at four-digit resolution. The number of donors typed differed by locus, with about 629-640 for A, B, C, DRB1 and DQB1, around 500 for DQA1, 600 to 610 for DPA1, and approximately 470 for DPB1. A handful of DR-DQ haplotypes were treated as single units for association and clustering because of strong linkage in the cohort. Across around 400 genotyped donors of the cohort, an average of approximately 240,000 unique TCR beta nucleotide sequences per donor were sequenced, and roughly 20% of those sequences were non-productive. Broader findings and caveats from the paper: Three of the identified cytomegalovirus-associated TCR beta chains were confirmed in vitro to be specific for cytomegalovirus antigens. The cohort was sequenced for TCR beta chains only, and without alpha or paired-chain data the features that could be detected were limited. HLA typing was unavailable for some donors at each locus, so association tests used only the typed subset. Cytomegalovirus status was reported to be diagnosed by the classifier with high specificity and sensitivity in both the original and validation cohorts. Because counts were too low, fewer than 20 rarely observed V segments, including chromosome 9 orphons, were excluded from the earlier analysis of 587 of the donors. A further reported finding was that TCR beta sequences accurately predicted the HLA-A and HLA-B alleles for most subjects in the first cohort. A later genetic analysis reported fewer N-insertions in productive TCRs among donors in an Asian-associated ancestry cluster than the roughly 700-donor mean. A cluster of highly shared sequence variants was judged likely to be a technical artifact of the sequencing pipeline. A later analysis associated 15,000 or so TCR beta sequences with specific HLA alleles at a false discovery rate of 0.05. It was suggested by the authors that the approach could potentially be generalized to other disease states and immunological phenotypes. Linkage disequilibrium might explain the correlated functional status among segregating V segments, but an unknown experimental factor could not be ruled out. A later analysis found that TCR association rates varied across HLA loci, with DRB1 alleles showing the most associated TCRs and HLA-C alleles the fewest. In a later genetic analysis, a missense DCLRE1C variant was associated with V-gene and J-gene trimming of TCR beta chains, and the association was replicated in an independent cohort. A total of around 150 TCR beta chains were listed by the study as associated with cytomegalovirus. A later analysis found that most CMV-associated TCR beta chains appeared HLA-restricted, with HLA associations seemingly driven largely by CMV exposure. Roughly uniform sequencing depth across donors was assumed in presence/absence analyses, although this assumption may not hold. In an earlier analysis of about 550 of the donors, most TCR beta V segments were observed in productive rearrangements about 87% or about 30% of the time, broadly matching IMGT annotations. Some IMGT-functional V segments, including TRBV6-2 and TRBV6-3, could not be told apart with the 87-base-pair reads, so those segments were excluded. In a later analysis, several top co-occurrence clusters were reported to appear linked to parvovirus B19, influenza, CMV and Epstein-Barr virus. Strong co-occurrence of HLA alleles, especially DR and DQ, made assigning TCR associations to individual alleles difficult. Most TCR sequences were seen in very few donors, while some public TCRs were found in many individuals. Compared with equally common non-associated chains, HLA-associated TCR beta chains in a later analysis were more clonally expanded and had lower generation probabilities. Immune exposure information for the cohort was limited to CMV serostatus.

The library was made by the immunoSEQ multiplex PCR assay. For the multiplex PCR, a mixture combining 60 forward primers for TCR Vbeta segments and 13 reverse primers for TCR Jbeta segments was used. A multiplex PCR assay on genomic DNA amplified the CDR3 region of rearranged TCR beta genes. On the Illumina HiSeq System, the amplified TCR beta libraries were sequenced as 87-base-pair reads. Processing in the source paper ran as follows. In a later analysis, roughly 80 million unique TCR beta chains were counted across the 500 to 850 repertoires, and around 10 million of these chains were shared by at least two donors. Raw reads were error-corrected and collapsed into unique sequences with a nearest-neighbor algorithm that merged closely related sequences to remove PCR and sequencing errors. To assign V, D and J gene segments, CDR3 sequences were aligned to IMGT reference sequences. For a sequence to be retained, a match of at least six nucleotides to both a V gene segment and a J gene segment was required. Rearrangements were classified as productive when the CDR3 lacked stop codons and remained in frame with V and J, and all other rearrangements were classified as non-productive. Following IMGT convention, CDR3 was defined as the stretch from the second conserved V-encoded cysteine up to the conserved J-encoded phenylalanine. In an earlier analysis of roughly 610 of the donors, sequences lacking an unambiguous match to a single V gene segment were excluded. In an earlier analysis of some 590 of the donors, a V segment was called functional when productive rearrangements were above 56.7%, and segregating when the standard deviation between donors exceeded 5%. A statistical classification framework was built to diagnose cytomegalovirus status from the catalog of TCR beta chain sequences. A later analysis assigned V and J genes by comparing TCR nucleotide sequences with IMGT/GENE-DB human TR gene sequences. Using the TCRdist pipeline, a later analysis assigned CDR3 sequences along with most-parsimonious VDJ recombination scenarios. In a later analysis, every TCR beta chain was defined by the combination of its CDR3 amino acid sequence and its V-gene family, and reads without a unique V-gene family were dropped. As a way to deal with suspected cross-contamination and a sequencing artifact, a later analysis dropped 450 to 600 nucleotide sequences that were highly shared and had low generation probability. In a later analysis, a clonal expansion index for each public chain was calculated from normalized within-repertoire ranks of inferred template counts. Generation probabilities in a later analysis came from a VDJ recombination model fitted to out-of-frame rearrangements, and those results were checked against IGoR. In a later analysis, TCR-TCR, TCR-HLA and TCR-CMV co-occurrence was scored with hypergeometric tests, and a repertoire-size bias correction was applied to TCR pairs. To estimate false discovery rates, a later analysis permuted the HLA or CMV assignments 20 times. In a later analysis, co-occurring TCRs were grouped using DBSCAN, and TCRdist sequence similarity was added for clustering within HLA-allele-positive subsets. Co-occurrence clustering excluded repertoires with fewer than 30,000 or more than 120,000 public chains, plus five with anomalous nucleotide sharing. The immuneACCESS repertoire file appears here via TCRdb, limited to in-frame rearrangements. These files lack a portion of the clones; in checked studies, under half of the deficit traces to unresolved V genes, and the cause of the others is not known. V and J calls and clone size are given by that table; D and trimming were obtained from the DNA. The table for this sample lists roughly 130,000 clones; over 60% of them were counted only once. The ten largest clones represent approximately 8.5% of the sample.

The rearranged chain carries TRBV2 and TRBJ1-1, with the D gene call left open. This TCR was recovered from a woman between 40 and 50 years old in good health and CMV-seropositive. The sequenced material came from PBMCs. The CDR3 protein sequence reads: CAISRGSRTNTEAFF. The DNA sequence follows: TGTGCCATCAGTAGAGGATCACGAACGAACACTGAAGCTTTCTTT. Reference TRBV2 and TRBJ1-1 proteins supply the regions before and after the CDR3; the full variable domain is: EPEVTQTPSHQVTQMGQEVILRCVPISNHLYFYWYRQILGQKVEFLVSFYNNEISEKSEIFDDQFSVERPDGSNFTLKIRSTKLEDSAMYFCAISRGSRTNTEAFFGQGTRLTVV.